One and the same sample provided the 8 T cell receptor beta chains below, sequenced in a study of human T cells and chemical hapten exposure. Time point here: pre-sensitization, week 0. Treatment: therapeutic diphenylcyclopropenone sensitization with weekly scalp DPC. TCRdb reanalysed the RACE reads using MiXCR and keeps one entry per CDR3 protein. This sample has 95,000 to 150,000 distinct CDR3 sequences, with roughly 13% found just once. Sequences were derived from whole blood, sampled in connection with sensitization to the hapten diphenylcyclopropenone (DPC). The source of these receptors is a woman between 18 and 30 years old with alopecia areata. Some clones in this sample may be carry-over from other donors' samples.

The chain carries TRBV3-1 and TRBJ2-5, with 9 bases that match TRBD2. Looked up from germline, CDR1 is LGHDT and CDR2 is YNNKEL (reference sequence). This CDR3 is built from 16 residues. Unmatched junction bases numbered 7, after V lost 0 bases and J lost 5 bases. This chain's CDR3 is CASSQEPGTSWETQYF. The CDR3 DNA sequence: TGTGCCAGCAGCCAAGAACCCGGGACTAGCTGGGAGACCCAGTACTTC.

This clonotype was observed a few times. CDR3 in amino acids: CASSVAGGTYNEQFF. DNA of the CDR3: TGTGCCAGCAGCGTAGCCGGGGGCACCTACAATGAGCAGTTCTTC. The chain carries TRBV9 and TRBJ2-1; the D gene could be TRBD1 or TRBD2 (6 bases each). CDR3 length equals 15 residues. CDR1 is SGDLS, CDR2 YYNGEE, per germline. V shed 0 bases and J shed 2 bases, with 9 bases lying between them.

Here the CDR3 DNA reads TGTGCCAGCGGGAGAGGCTCTGGAAACACCATATATTTT. The encoded protein is CASGRGSGNTIYF. The V and J genes are TRBV6-2 or TRBV6-3 and TRBJ1-3; D call uncertain. Germline V CDR1 and CDR2: MNHEY, SVGEGT. The CDR3 totals 13 residues. The V end was cut by 8 bases, the J end by 0 bases, with 8 bases between.

The CDR3 is CASSLGGSSTDTQYF. The CDR3 DNA reads TGTGCCAGCAGCCTCGGGGGATCTAGCACAGATACGCAGTATTTT. This chain uses TRBV3-1 with TRBJ2-3, with D possibly being TRBD2 (6 bases). CDR3 length: 15 residues. CDR1 and CDR2 from the germline V gene are LGHDT and YNNKEL (reference sequence). Trimming took off 4 bases at V and 0 bases at J, with 11 bases between the two ends.

The chain is built from TRBV7-2 and TRBJ1-6, with 10 positions matching TRBD1. From germline, CDR1 is SGHTA and CDR2 FQGNSA. This CDR3 is built from 20 residues. Trimming cost V 5 bases and J 2 bases; bases outside gene matches: 15. The CDR3 nucleotides are TGTGCCAGCAGCGGACAGACAGGGGGCTTTGGTCTGCCCTATAATTCACCCCTCCACTTT. Protein product: CASSGQTGGFGLPYNSPLHF.

This clonotype was found a few times. This chain's CDR3 is CSVGTGTATGELFF. CDR3 DNA: TGCAGCGTTGGGACCGGGACGGCGACCGGGGAGCTGTTTTTT. The rearrangement uses TRBV29-1 and TRBJ2-2; the D gene could be TRBD1 or TRBD2 (5 bases each). Germline V gene sequence: CDR1 SQVTM, CDR2 ANQGSEA. The CDR3 has 14 residues. V was trimmed by 4 bases and J by 5 bases, leaving 14 bases between them.

This clonotype showed up many times. The V and J genes are TRBV5-1 and TRBJ2-1, with 11 bases aligning to TRBD2. The CDR3 has 15 residues. V lost 4 bases and J lost 8; bases outside the gene matches: 8. The germline gives CDR1 SGHRS, CDR2 YFSETQ. CDR3 nucleotides: TGCGCCAGCAGCAAACTAGCGGGGGCAGGGCATGAGCAGTTCTTC. As protein: CASSKLAGAGHEQFF.

This chain uses TRBV20-1 with TRBJ2-7, with a tentative D call TRBD1 (6 bases). CDR1 and CDR2 (germline): DFQATT, SNEGSKA (reference sequence). Trimming took off 3 bases at V and 4 bases at J, with 10 bases between the two ends. The length of the CDR3 is 12 residues. For the CDR3, the DNA is TGCAGTGCTAGCGACAGGATTTACGAGCAGTACTTC. This translates into CSASDRIYEQYF.